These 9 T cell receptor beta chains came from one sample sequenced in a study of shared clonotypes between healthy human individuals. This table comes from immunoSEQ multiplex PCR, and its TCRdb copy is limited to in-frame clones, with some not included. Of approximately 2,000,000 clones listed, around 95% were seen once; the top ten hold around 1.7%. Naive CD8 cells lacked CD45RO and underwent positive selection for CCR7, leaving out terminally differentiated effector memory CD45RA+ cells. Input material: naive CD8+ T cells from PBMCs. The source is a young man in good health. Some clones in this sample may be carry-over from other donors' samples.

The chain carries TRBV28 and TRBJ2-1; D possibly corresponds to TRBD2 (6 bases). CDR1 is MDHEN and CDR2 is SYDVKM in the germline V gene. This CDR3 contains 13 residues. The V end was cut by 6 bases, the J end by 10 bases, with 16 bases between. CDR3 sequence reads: CASRSHRDSEQFF. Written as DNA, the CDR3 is TGTGCCAGCAGGTCTCACCGGGACTCAGAGCAGTTCTTC.

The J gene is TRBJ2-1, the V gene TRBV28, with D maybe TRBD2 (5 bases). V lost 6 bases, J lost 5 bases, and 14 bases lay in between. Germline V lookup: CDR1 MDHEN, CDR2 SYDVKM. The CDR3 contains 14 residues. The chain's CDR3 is CASSYRGTHNEQFF. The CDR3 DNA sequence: TGTGCCAGCAGCTACCGGGGTACTCACAATGAGCAGTTCTTC. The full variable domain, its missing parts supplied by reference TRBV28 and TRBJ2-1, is DVKVTQSSRYLVKRTGEKVFLECVQDMDHENMFWYRQDPGLGLRLIYFSYDVKMKEKGDIPEGYSVSREKKERFSLILESASTNQTSMYLCASSYRGTHNEQFFGPGTRLTVL.

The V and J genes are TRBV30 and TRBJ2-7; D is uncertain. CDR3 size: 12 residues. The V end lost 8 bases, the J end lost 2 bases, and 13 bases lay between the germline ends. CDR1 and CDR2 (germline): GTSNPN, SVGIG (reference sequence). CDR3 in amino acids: CAGKGRTYEQYF. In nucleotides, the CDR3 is TGTGCCGGGAAGGGCAGGACCTACGAGCAGTACTTC. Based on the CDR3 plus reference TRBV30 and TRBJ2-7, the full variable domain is SQTIHQWPATLVQPVGSPLSLECTVEGTSNPNLYWYRQAAGRGLQLLFYSVGIGQISSEVPQNLSASRPQDRQFILSSKKLLLSDSGFYLCAGKGRTYEQYFGPGTRLTVT.

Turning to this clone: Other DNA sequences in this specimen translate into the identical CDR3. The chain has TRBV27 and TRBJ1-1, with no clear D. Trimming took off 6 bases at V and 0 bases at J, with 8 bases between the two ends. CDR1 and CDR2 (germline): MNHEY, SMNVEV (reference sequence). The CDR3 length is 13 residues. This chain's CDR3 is CASSPGLNTEAFF. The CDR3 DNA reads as TGTGCCAGCAGCCCTGGATTGAACACTGAAGCTTTCTTT.

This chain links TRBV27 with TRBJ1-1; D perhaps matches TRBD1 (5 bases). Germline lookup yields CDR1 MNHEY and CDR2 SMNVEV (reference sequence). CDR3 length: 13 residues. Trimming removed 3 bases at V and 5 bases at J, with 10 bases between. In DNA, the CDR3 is TGTGCCAGCAGTTTGCTATCAGGGACTGAAGCTTTCTTT. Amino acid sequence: CASSLLSGTEAFF.

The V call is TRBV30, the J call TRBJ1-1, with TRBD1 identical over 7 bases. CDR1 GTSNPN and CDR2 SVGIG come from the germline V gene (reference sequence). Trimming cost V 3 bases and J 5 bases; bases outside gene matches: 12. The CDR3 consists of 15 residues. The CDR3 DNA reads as TGTGCCTGGAGCGTCGGGACAGCCCGAGGAACTGAAGCTTTCTTT. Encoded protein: CAWSVGTARGTEAFF.

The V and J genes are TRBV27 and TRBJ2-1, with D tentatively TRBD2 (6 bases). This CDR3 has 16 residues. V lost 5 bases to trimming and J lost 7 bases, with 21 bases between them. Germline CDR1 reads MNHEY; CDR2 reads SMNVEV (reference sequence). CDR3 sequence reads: CASSAPRDRRENEQFF. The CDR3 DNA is TGTGCCAGCAGTGCCCCCCGGGATCGGAGGGAGAATGAGCAGTTCTTC.

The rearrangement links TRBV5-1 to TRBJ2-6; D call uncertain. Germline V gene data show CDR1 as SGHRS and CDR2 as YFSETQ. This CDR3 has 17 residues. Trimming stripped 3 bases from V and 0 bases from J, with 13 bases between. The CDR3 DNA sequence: TGCGCCAGCAGCTCAACCTGGGCCTCCTCTGGGGCCAACGTCCTGACTTTC. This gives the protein CASSSTWASSGANVLTF.

The CDR3 DNA reads TGTGCCAGCAGCCATCCTCCCCAGGGGATATTCGTAGATACGCAGTATTTT. Translating gives CASSHPPQGIFVDTQYF. The J gene is TRBJ2-3, the V gene TRBV7-9; D may be TRBD1 (6 bases). Looked up from germline, CDR1 is SEHNR and CDR2 is FQNEAQ (reference sequence). V was trimmed by 5 bases and J by 5 bases, leaving 23 bases between them. The length of the CDR3 is 17 residues. Full variable domain (outside the CDR3, taken from reference TRBV7-9 and TRBJ2-3): DTGVSQNPRHKITKRGQNVTFRCDPISEHNRLYWYRQTLGQGPEFLTYFQNEAQLEKSRLLSDRFSAERPKGSFSTLEIQRTEQGDSAMYLCASSHPPQGIFVDTQYFGPGTRLTVL.